Listed below are T cell receptor beta chains from one sample, sequenced in a study of blood T cells in healthy people across ages. In TCRdb, the 5' RACE reads were re-called with MiXCR into one record per CDR3 protein. The data show 650,000 to 1,000,000 distinct CDR3 sequences, about 34% seen once. Material for sequencing was blood. All receptors come from a man between 18 and 29 years old in good health. The CDR3 runs from the conserved cysteine through the conserved F or W. A D gene is named only where the DNA matches it firmly. Size is omitted from some rows. Given values are once, few, many or a class for expanded clones.

TRBJ2-4	15	NA	TRBV20-1	TRBD2	CSATAGGIWRNIQYF	TGCAGTGCTACAGCGGGGGGTATTTGGAGAAACATTCAGTACTTC
TRBJ2-1	14	few	TRBV12-3/TRBV12-4	NA	CASTLDGTYNEQFF	TGTGCCAGCACTTTGGACGGCACCTACAATGAGCAGTTCTTC
TRBJ2-1	15	few	TRBV30	NA	CAWSVPSGPYNEQFF	TGTGCCTGGAGTGTACCTAGTGGTCCCTACAATGAGCAGTTCTTC
TRBJ1-5	17	many	TRBV20-1	NA	CSARGSRGGEGGQPQHF	TGCAGTGCTAGAGGCTCCCGTGGGGGCGAGGGAGGTCAGCCCCAGCATTTT
TRBJ2-1	12	few	TRBV5-1	NA	CASSHRNNEQFF	TGCGCCAGCAGCCACCGAAACAATGAGCAGTTCTTC
TRBJ2-5	11	few	TRBV14	NA	CASSQVLPEYF	TGTGCCAGCAGCCAAGTTCTACCCGAGTACTTC
TRBJ1-6	15	NA	TRBV9	TRBD1	CASSADSGGYSPLHF	TGTGCCAGCAGCGCTGATTCAGGGGGCTATTCACCCCTCCACTTT
TRBJ2-1	14	few	TRBV27	NA	CASRGVGSYNEQFF	TGTGCCAGCAGGGGGGTGGGCTCCTACAATGAGCAGTTCTTC
TRBJ2-3	17	few	TRBV11-2	TRBD2	CASSSTWGGGRTDTQYF	TGTGCCAGCAGCTCCACCTGGGGCGGGGGGCGTACAGATACGCAGTATTTT
TRBJ2-7	17	NA	TRBV12-3/TRBV12-4	TRBD2	CASSGLAGGYSYNEQYF	TGTGCCAGCTCAGGACTAGCGGGGGGCTACTCCTACAATGAGCAGTACTTC